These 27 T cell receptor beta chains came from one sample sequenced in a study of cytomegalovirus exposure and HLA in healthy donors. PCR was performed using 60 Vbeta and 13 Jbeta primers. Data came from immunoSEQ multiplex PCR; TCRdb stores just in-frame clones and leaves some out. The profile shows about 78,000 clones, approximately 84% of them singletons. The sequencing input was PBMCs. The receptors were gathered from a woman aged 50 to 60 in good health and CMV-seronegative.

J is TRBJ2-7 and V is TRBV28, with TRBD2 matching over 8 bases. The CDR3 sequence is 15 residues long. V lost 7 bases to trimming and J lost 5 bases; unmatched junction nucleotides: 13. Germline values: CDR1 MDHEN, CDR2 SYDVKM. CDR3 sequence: CASTLGPAGENEQYF. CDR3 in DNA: TGTGCCAGCACCCTAGGGCCAGCGGGAGAAAACGAGCAGTACTTC.

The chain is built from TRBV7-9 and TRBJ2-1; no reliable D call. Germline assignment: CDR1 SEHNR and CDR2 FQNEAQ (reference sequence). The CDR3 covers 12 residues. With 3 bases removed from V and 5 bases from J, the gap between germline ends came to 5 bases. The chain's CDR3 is CASSFGDNEQFF. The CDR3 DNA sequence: TGTGCCAGCAGCTTCGGAGACAATGAGCAGTTCTTC.

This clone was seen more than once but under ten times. The CDR3, as DNA: TGCAGTGCTAGATGGTCAGGAGAGCAGTACTTC. Protein: CSARWSGEQYF. The V call is TRBV20-1, the J call TRBJ2-7; no clear D gene. CDR1 DFQATT and CDR2 SNEGSKA come from the germline V gene (reference sequence). Trimming removed 2 bases at V and 7 bases at J, with 9 bases between. The CDR3 contains 11 residues.

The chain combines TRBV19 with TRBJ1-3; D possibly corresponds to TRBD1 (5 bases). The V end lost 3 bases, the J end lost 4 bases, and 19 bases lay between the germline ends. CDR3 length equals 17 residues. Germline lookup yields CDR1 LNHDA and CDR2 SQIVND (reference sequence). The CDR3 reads CASSIAGRPAVGNTIYF. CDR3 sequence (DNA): TGTGCCAGTAGTATCGCGGGACGGCCAGCGGTCGGAAACACCATATATTTT.

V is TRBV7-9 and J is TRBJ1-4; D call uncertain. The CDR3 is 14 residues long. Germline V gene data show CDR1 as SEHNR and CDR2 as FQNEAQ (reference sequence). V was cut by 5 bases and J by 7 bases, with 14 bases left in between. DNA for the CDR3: TGTGCCAGCAGCGGACGGAGAGGAGGTGAAAAACTGTTTTTT. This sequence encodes CASSGRRGGEKLFF.

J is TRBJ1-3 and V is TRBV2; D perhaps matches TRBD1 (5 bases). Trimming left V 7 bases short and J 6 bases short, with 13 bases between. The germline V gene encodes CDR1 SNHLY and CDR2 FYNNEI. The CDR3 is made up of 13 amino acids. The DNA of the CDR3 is TGTGCCAGCATGGGATCAGGGCTAAACACCATATATTTT. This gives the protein CASMGSGLNTIYF. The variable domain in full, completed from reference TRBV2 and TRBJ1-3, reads EPEVTQTPSHQVTQMGQEVILRCVPISNHLYFYWYRQILGQKVEFLVSFYNNEISEKSEIFDDQFSVERPDGSNFTLKIRSTKLEDSAMYFCASMGSGLNTIYFGEGSWLTVV.

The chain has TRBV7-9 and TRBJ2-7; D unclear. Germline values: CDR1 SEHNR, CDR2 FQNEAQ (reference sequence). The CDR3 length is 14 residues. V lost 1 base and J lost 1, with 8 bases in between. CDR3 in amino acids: CASSLVGPSYEQYF. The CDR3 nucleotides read TGTGCCAGCAGCTTAGTTGGCCCTTCCTACGAGCAGTACTTC.

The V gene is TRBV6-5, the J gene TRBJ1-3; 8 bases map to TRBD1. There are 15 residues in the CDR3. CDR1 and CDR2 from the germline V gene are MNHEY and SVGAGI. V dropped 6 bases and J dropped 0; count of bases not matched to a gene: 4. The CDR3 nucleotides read TGTGCCAGCAGCCGGGGACAGGCCTCTGGAAACACCATATATTTT. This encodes CASSRGQASGNTIYF.

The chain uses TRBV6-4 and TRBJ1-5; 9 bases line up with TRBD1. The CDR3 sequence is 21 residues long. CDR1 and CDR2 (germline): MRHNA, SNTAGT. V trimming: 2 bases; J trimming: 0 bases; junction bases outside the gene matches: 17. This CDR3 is CASSDLGQGSISTCSNQPQHF. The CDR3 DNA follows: TGTGCCAGCAGTGACCTGGGACAGGGCTCCATTTCTACTTGTAGCAATCAGCCCCAGCATTTT.

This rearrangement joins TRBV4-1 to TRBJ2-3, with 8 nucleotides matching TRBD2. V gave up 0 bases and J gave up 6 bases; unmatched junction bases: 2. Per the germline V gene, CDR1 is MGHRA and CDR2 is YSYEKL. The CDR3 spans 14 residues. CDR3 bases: TGCGCCAGCAGCCAAGACGGGACTAGTGATACGCAGTATTTT. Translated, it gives CASSQDGTSDTQYF.

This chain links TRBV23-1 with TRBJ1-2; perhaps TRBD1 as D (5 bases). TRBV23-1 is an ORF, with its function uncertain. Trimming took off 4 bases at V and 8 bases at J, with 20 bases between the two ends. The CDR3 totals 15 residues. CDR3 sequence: CASSPGGGAFQGYTF. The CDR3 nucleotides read TGCGCCAGCAGTCCCGGCGGAGGGGCCTTCCAGGGCTACACCTTC.

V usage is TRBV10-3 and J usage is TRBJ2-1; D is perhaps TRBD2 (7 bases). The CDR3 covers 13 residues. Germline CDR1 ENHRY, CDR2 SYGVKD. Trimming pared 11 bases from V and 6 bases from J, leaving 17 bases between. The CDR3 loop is CALGGPGINEQFF. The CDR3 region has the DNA TGTGCCCTGGGGGGGCCGGGTATCAATGAGCAGTTCTTC.

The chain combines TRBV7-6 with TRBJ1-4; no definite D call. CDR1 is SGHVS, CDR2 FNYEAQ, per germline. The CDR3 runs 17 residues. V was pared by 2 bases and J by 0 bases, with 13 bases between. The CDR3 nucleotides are TGTGCCAGCAGCTTACCGGGGAGACCGTCAACTAATGAAAAACTGTTTTTT. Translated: CASSLPGRPSTNEKLFF.

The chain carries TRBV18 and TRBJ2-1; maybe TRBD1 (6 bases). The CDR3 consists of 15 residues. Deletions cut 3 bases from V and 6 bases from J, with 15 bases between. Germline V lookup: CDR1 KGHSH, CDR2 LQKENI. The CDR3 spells CASSPLTGGFNEQFF. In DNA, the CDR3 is TGTGCCAGCTCACCCCTGACAGGCGGCTTCAATGAGCAGTTCTTC.

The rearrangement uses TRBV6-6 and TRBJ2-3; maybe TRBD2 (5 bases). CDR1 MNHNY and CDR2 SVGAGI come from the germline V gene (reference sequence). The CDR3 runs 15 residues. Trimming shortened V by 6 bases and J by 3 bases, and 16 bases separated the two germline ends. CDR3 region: CASRPQVGGTDTQYF. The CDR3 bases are TGTGCCAGCAGGCCCCAGGTAGGAGGTACAGATACGCAGTATTTT.

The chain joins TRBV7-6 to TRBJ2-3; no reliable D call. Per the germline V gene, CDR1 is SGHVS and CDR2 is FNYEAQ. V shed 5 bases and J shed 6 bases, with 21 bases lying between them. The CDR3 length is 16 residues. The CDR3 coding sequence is TGTGCCAGCAGCCCATATGGGCACCTCACCAGCGATACGCAGTATTTT. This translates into CASSPYGHLTSDTQYF. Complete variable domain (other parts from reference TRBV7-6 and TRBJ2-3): GAGVSQSPRYKVTKRGQDVALRCDPISGHVSLYWYRQALGQGPEFLTYFNYEAQQDKSGLPNDRFSAERPEGSISTLTIQRTEQRDSAMYRCASSPYGHLTSDTQYFGPGTRLTVL.

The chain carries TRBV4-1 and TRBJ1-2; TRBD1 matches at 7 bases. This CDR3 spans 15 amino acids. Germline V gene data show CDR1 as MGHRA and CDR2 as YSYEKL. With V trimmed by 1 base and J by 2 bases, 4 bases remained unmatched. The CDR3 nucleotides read TGCGCCAGCAGCCAAGCGCCACAGGGGAACTATGGCTACACCTTC. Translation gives CASSQAPQGNYGYTF.

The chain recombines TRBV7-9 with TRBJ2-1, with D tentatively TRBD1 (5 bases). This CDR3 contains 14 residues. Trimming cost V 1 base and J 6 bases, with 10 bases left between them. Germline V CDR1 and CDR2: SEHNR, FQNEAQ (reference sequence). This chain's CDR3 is CASSLVQGSNEQFF. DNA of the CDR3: TGTGCCAGCAGCTTAGTCCAGGGCAGCAATGAGCAGTTCTTC.

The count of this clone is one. CDR3 coding DNA: TGTGCCAGTAGTATGACTATTCCATACAATGAGCAGTTCTTC. It specifies CASSMTIPYNEQFF. The chain joins TRBV19 to TRBJ2-1; perhaps TRBD2 as D (5 bases). Germline V gene data show CDR1 as LNHDA and CDR2 as SQIVND (reference sequence). With 3 bases removed from V and 4 bases from J, the gap between germline ends came to 10 bases. The CDR3 sequence is 14 residues long. The whole variable domain, remainder taken from reference TRBV19 and TRBJ2-1, is DGGITQSPKYLFRKEGQNVTLSCEQNLNHDAMYWYRQDPGQGLRLIYYSQIVNDFQKGDIAEGYSVSREKKESFPLTVTSAQKNPTAFYLCASSMTIPYNEQFFGPGTRLTVL.

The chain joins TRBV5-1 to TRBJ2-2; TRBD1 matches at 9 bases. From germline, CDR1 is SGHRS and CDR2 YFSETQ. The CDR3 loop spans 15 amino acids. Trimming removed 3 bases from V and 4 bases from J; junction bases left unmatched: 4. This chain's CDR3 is CASSWGQGRTGELFF. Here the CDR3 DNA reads TGCGCCAGCAGCTGGGGACAGGGCCGCACCGGGGAGCTGTTTTTT.

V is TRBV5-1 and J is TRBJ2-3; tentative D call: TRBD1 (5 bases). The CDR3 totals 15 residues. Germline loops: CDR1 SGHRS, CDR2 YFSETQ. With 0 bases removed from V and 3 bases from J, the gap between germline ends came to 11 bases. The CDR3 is CASSLEGQTTDTQYF. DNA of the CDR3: TGCGCCAGCAGCTTGGAGGGGCAGACAACAGATACGCAGTATTTT. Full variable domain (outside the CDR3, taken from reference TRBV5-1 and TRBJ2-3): KAGVTQTPRYLIKTRGQQVTLSCSPISGHRSVSWYQQTPGQGLQFLFEYFSETQRNKGNFPGRFSGRQFSNSRSEMNVSTLELGDSALYLCASSLEGQTTDTQYFGPGTRLTVL.

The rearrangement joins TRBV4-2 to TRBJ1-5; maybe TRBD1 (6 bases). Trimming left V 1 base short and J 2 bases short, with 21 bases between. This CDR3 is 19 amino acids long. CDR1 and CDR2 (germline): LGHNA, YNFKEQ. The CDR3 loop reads CASSQGGGKGGGGNQPQHF. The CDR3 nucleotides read TGTGCCAGCAGCCAAGGTGGGGGGAAGGGGGGAGGGGGCAATCAGCCCCAGCATTTT.

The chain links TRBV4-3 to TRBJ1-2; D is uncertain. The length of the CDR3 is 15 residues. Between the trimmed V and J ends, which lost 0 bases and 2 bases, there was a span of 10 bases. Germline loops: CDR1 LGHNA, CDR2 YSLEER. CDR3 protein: CASSQDIRENYGYTF. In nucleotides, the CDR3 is TGCGCCAGCAGCCAAGATATTAGGGAGAACTATGGCTACACCTTC.

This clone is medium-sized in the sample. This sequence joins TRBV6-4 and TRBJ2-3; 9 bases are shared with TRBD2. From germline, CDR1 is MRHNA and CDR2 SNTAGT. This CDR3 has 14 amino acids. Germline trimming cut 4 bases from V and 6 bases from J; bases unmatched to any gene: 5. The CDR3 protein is CASSGGRDPDTQYF. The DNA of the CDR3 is TGTGCCAGCAGTGGCGGGAGGGATCCTGATACGCAGTATTTT.

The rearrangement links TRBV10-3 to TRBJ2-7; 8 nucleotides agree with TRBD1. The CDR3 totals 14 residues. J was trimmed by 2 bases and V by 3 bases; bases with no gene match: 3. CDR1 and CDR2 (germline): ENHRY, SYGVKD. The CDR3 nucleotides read TGTGCCATCAGTGATGGACAGGGCACCTACGAGCAGTACTTC. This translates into CAISDGQGTYEQYF.

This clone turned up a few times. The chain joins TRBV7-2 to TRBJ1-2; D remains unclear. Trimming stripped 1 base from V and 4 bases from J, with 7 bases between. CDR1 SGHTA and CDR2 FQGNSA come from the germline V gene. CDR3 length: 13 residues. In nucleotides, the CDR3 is TGTGCCAGCAGCTTAGGAGGAGGCTATGGCTACACCTTC. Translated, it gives CASSLGGGYGYTF.

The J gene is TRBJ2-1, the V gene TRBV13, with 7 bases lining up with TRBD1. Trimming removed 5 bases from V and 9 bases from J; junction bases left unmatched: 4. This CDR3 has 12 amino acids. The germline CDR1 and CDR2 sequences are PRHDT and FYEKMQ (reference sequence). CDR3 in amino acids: CASSPGGSEQFF. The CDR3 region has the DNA TGTGCCAGCAGCCCAGGGGGAAGTGAGCAGTTCTTC.